These 5 T cell receptor beta chains originate from one sample sequenced in a study of T-cell reconstitution after alpha-beta-depleted transplantation in children. Researchers prepared the TCRbeta library using unique molecular identifiers, the study reports. Via MiXCR, TCRdb re-called the PCR reads, giving one row per CDR3 protein. The profile shows 170,000 or so distinct CDR3 sequences, 6.5% to 7.5% of them singletons. The sample was PBMCs from the stem cell graft donor, taken from the stem cell graft. The receptors were gathered from a human donor who donated a stem cell graft to a child with Wiskott-Aldrich syndrome.

The chain carries TRBV19 and TRBJ2-7; D uncertain. The CDR3 length is 15 residues. The germline CDR1 and CDR2 sequences are LNHDA and SQIVND (reference sequence). V was shortened by 3 bases and J by 0 bases, with 12 bases between the two germline ends. The CDR3 is CASSMGPGPSYEQYF. The CDR3 DNA reads TGTGCCAGTAGTATGGGTCCGGGCCCCTCCTACGAGCAGTACTTC.

This clonotype was counted many times. The rearrangement links TRBV12-3 or TRBV12-4 to TRBJ2-1; D not certain. The germline V and J ends were trimmed by 6 bases and 0 bases, with 12 bases remaining between them. The CDR3 runs to 15 residues. The CDR3 DNA reads TGTGCCAGCAGAATCGGCGGTAGCTCCTACAATGAGCAGTTCTTC. Its translation is CASRIGGSSYNEQFF.

There are many counts of this clonotype. V gene TRBV20-1 combines with J gene TRBJ2-1; TRBD1 matches 8 bases. The germline CDR1 and CDR2 sequences are DFQATT and SNEGSKA (reference sequence). The CDR3 is 13 amino acids. CDR3 DNA: TGCAGCCCAGACAGGGGATTGAGTAATGAGCAGTTCTTC. The encoded protein is CSPDRGLSNEQFF.

This clonotype was seen repeatedly, ten times or more. The rearrangement uses TRBV5-1 and TRBJ2-7; D ambiguous. The CDR3 runs 14 residues. Germline V lookup: CDR1 SGHRS, CDR2 YFSETQ. V lost 4 bases and J 1 base, leaving 12 bases between the germline ends. The CDR3 sequence: CASSNRTDSYEQYF. The CDR3 nucleotides are TGCGCCAGCAGCAATCGGACGGATTCCTACGAGCAGTACTTC.

This clonotype was counted at least ten times. The chain employs TRBV6-2 or TRBV6-3 and TRBJ2-1; 8 nucleotides align to TRBD2. The CDR3 is made up of 13 amino acids. The germline V gene encodes CDR1 MNHEY and CDR2 SVGEGT. Trimming removed 7 bases from V and 4 bases from J; junction bases left unmatched: 3. CDR3 region: CASKKREYNEQFF. The CDR3 DNA sequence: TGTGCCAGCAAAAAGCGGGAGTACAATGAGCAGTTCTTC.